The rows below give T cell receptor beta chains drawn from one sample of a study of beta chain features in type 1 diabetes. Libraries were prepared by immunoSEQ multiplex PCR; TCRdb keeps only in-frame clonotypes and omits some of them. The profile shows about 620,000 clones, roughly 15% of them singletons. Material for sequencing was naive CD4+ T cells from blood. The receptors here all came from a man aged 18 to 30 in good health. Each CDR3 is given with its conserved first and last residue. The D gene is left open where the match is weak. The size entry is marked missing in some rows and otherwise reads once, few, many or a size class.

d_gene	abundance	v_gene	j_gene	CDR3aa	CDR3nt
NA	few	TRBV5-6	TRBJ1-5	CASSFWGGQPQHF	TGTGCCAGCAGCTTTTGGGGTGGCCAGCCCCAGCATTTT
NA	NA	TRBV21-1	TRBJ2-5	CATLKAWDRGRDSLETQYF	TGTGCCACCCTAAAAGCCTGGGACAGGGGGCGCGATAGTTTAGAGACCCAGTACTTC
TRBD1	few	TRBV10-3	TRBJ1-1	CAISERASQGGPTSEAFF	TGTGCCATCAGTGAGAGGGCTAGTCAGGGGGGACCGACGAGTGAAGCTTTCTTT
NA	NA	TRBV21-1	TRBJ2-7	CASSKVETSGRGLLYEQYF	TGTGCCAGCAGCAAAGTAGAGACTAGCGGGAGGGGCCTCCTCTACGAGCAGTACTTC
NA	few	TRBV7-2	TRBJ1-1	CASSYTGTHEAFF	TGTGCCAGCAGCTATACCGGGACACATGAAGCTTTCTTT
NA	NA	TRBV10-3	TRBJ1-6	CAISESSLDNSPLHF	TGTGCCATCAGTGAGTCGAGTCTCGATAATTCACCCCTCCACTTT
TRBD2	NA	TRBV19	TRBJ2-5	CASISLAGGVKTQYF	TGTGCCAGTATCTCACTAGCGGGAGGTGTGAAGACCCAGTACTTC
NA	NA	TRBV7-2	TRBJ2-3	CASSSRGPASTDTQYF	TGTGCCAGCAGCTCGCGGGGGCCCGCTAGCACAGATACGCAGTATTTT
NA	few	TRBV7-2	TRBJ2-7	CASSLEYEQYF	TGTGCCAGCAGCTTAGAGTACGAGCAGTACTTC
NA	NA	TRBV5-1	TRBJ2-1	CASSLDRQYDPKGQFF	TGCGCCAGCAGCTTGGATCGACAGTACGATCCTAAGGGGCAGTTCTTC
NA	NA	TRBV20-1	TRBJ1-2	CSFVANYGYTF	TGCAGTTTTGTCGCTAACTATGGCTACACCTTC
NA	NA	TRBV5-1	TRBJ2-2	CASSLPAGAGELFF	TGCGCCAGCAGCTTACCCGCCGGGGCCGGGGAGCTGTTTTTT